The 2 T cell receptor beta chains below come from one sample, sequenced in a study of blood T cell repertoires in COVID-19. Libraries were prepared by immunoSEQ multiplex PCR; TCRdb keeps only in-frame clonotypes and omits some of them. The sample has fewer than 200,000 clones; around four fifths are singletons. Material: PBMCs or T cells enriched from blood (not recorded which). These receptors were collected from a woman aged 45-59 years who had recovered from COVID-19.

The chain combines TRBV6-6 with TRBJ2-4; 11 bases map to TRBD2. Germline assignment: CDR1 MNHNY and CDR2 SVGAGI (reference sequence). The CDR3 totals 21 residues. The V segment lost 6 bases and the J segment 2 bases; nucleotides outside the gene matches: 21. CDR3 coding DNA: TGTGCCAGCAGCCAACCCCCCCCGGCGGCTAGCGGGAGGAGGTCCAAAAACATTCAGTACTTC. It translates to CASSQPPPAASGRRSKNIQYF.

The chain recombines TRBV2 with TRBJ1-3; TRBD1 might be the D (6 bases). V was pared by 6 bases and J by 0 bases, with 12 bases between. Germline V gives CDR1 SNHLY, CDR2 FYNNEI. CDR3 length: 15 residues. The CDR3 nucleotides are TGTGCCAGCAGGGAGACAGGATCCTCTGGAAACACCATATATTTT. The encoded protein is CASRETGSSGNTIYF.